The 16 T cell receptor beta chains below come from one sample, sequenced in a study of blood T cell repertoires in COVID-19. Profiled with immunoSEQ multiplex PCR; TCRdb holds only in-frame clones, not every one. Of approximately 500,000 clones listed, about 88% are singletons. Material: peripheral blood. Receptors were obtained from a woman between 45 and 60 years old with COVID-19, enrolled during active disease.

The chain is built from TRBV9 and TRBJ1-1, with D perhaps matching TRBD1 (5 bases). Germline CDR1 and CDR2: SGDLS and YYNGEE. The V gene lost 0 bases and the J gene lost 5 bases, with 11 bases spanning the gap. This CDR3 is 14 amino acids long. The CDR3 here is CASSVEARDTEAFF. CDR3 coding DNA: TGTGCCAGCAGCGTAGAGGCCAGGGATACTGAAGCTTTCTTT.

The rearrangement uses TRBV30 and TRBJ2-5, with D unresolved. Germline V gene data show CDR1 as GTSNPN and CDR2 as SVGIG (reference sequence). The CDR3 is 13 amino acids. With 2 bases removed from V and 2 bases from J, the gap between germline ends came to 9 bases. As DNA, the CDR3 is TGTGCCTGGAGTCGGGTCAGACAAGAGACCCAGTACTTC. Translation gives CAWSRVRQETQYF.

The J gene is TRBJ2-3, the V gene TRBV3-1 (or the pseudogene TRBV3-2), with 7 bases identical to TRBD2. Unmatched junction bases numbered 8, after V lost 2 bases and J lost 6 bases. Germline assignment: CDR1 LGHDT and CDR2 YNNKEL (reference sequence). The CDR3 has 15 residues. The CDR3 DNA is TGTGCCAGCAGCCAATCTAGCGGTGAATACGATACGCAGTATTTT. Protein product: CASSQSSGEYDTQYF.

This chain uses TRBV10-3 with TRBJ2-7; D uncertain. CDR3 size: 13 residues. Looked up from germline, CDR1 is ENHRY and CDR2 is SYGVKD. V shed 6 bases and J shed 0 bases, with 9 bases lying between them. CDR3 region: CAIRPEPSYEQYF. The CDR3 nucleotides are TGTGCCATCAGGCCAGAACCCTCCTACGAGCAGTACTTC.

The chain is built from TRBV21-1 and TRBJ1-3; the table's D call TRBD1 went unverified against the DNA. TRBV21-1 has pseudogene status. The CDR3 length is 19 residues. The CDR3 nucleotides read TGTGCCAGCACCGCTGCACCACCCAATGACAGGGTGACAGGAAACACCATATATTTT. Amino acid sequence: CASTAAPPNDRVTGNTIYF.

The chain is built from TRBV6-5 and TRBJ1-6; perhaps TRBD1 as D (6 bases). This CDR3 spans 15 amino acids. The V gene lost 7 bases and the J gene lost 8 bases, with 18 bases spanning the gap. Germline V gene data show CDR1 as MNHEY and CDR2 as SVGAGI. Here the CDR3 DNA reads TGTGCCAGCACCTGGGGGGGGCGCAGGGATTCACCCCTCCACTTT. Amino acid sequence: CASTWGGRRDSPLHF.

V usage is TRBV28 and J usage is TRBJ2-2, with D perhaps TRBD1 (5 bases). In germline, CDR1 is MDHEN, CDR2 SYDVKM. Trimming pared 4 bases from V and 7 bases from J, leaving 13 bases between. The CDR3 contains 14 residues. CDR3 in DNA: TGTGCCAGCAGTTCGTTAAGGGGCGACGGGGAGCTGTTTTTT. Translating gives CASSSLRGDGELFF.

The chain recombines TRBV27 with TRBJ1-6; the D is unclear. Germline CDR1 is MNHEY and CDR2 is SMNVEV (reference sequence). The CDR3 extends over 15 amino acids. V lost 2 bases, J lost 6 bases, and 11 bases lay in between. CDR3 in DNA: TGTGCCAGCAGTTTAGAGGGCAGCACTAATTCACCCCTCCACTTT. Translating gives CASSLEGSTNSPLHF.

This clone was seen just once. V and J are TRBV20-1 and TRBJ1-1; no definite D call. The CDR3 length is 11 residues. V shed 6 bases and J shed 1 base, with 6 bases lying between them. Germline lookup yields CDR1 DFQATT and CDR2 SNEGSKA (reference sequence). DNA for the CDR3: TGCAGTGCCCAGGAGAACACTGAAGCTTTCTTT. Protein product: CSAQENTEAFF.

V and J are TRBV4-1 and TRBJ1-4, with D unresolved. CDR3 size: 14 residues. Germline V gene data show CDR1 as MGHRA and CDR2 as YSYEKL. Trimming left V 1 base short and J 3 bases short, with 6 bases between. The CDR3 DNA reads as TGCGCCAGCAGCCAAGGTTCTCCTAATGAAAAACTGTTTTTT. Its translation: CASSQGSPNEKLFF.

The chain uses TRBV24-1 and TRBJ2-3; D remains ambiguous. V lost 8 bases and J 3 bases, leaving 11 bases between the germline ends. The CDR3 runs 13 residues. Germline V lookup: CDR1 KGHDR, CDR2 SFDVKD. The CDR3 bases are TGTGCCACCATGGCCTCAGGTACAGATACGCAGTATTTT. Its protein is CATMASGTDTQYF.

This rearrangement joins TRBV3-1 (or the pseudogene TRBV3-2) to TRBJ2-5; D is possibly TRBD1 (6 bases). V was trimmed by 1 base and J by 0 bases, leaving 24 bases between them. The CDR3 runs 20 residues. Germline V gene data show CDR1 as LGHDT and CDR2 as YNNKEL (reference sequence). CDR3 in DNA: TGTGCCAGCAGCCAAGCCTCCAGGGGCCCCGAGACACGGTACCAAGAGACCCAGTACTTC. It yields the protein CASSQASRGPETRYQETQYF.

The rearrangement joins TRBV7-2 to TRBJ1-6, with D tentatively TRBD1 (5 bases). CDR3 size: 14 residues. CDR1 and CDR2 from the germline V gene are SGHTA and FQGNSA. The V and J ends lost 5 bases and 5 bases respectively, with 10 bases between them. This chain's CDR3 is CASSRTGHNSPLHF. CDR3 in DNA: TGTGCCAGCAGCCGTACAGGCCATAATTCACCCCTCCACTTT.

The chain recombines TRBV5-4 with TRBJ1-1, with D maybe TRBD1 (5 bases). Trimming stripped 5 bases from V and 1 base from J, with 15 bases between. The CDR3 has 15 residues. In germline, CDR1 is SGHNT, CDR2 YYREEE (reference sequence). CDR3 sequence reads: CASSRPLRGNTEAFF. The CDR3 DNA reads as TGTGCCAGCAGTCGACCGCTAAGGGGGAACACTGAAGCTTTCTTT.

This rearrangement joins TRBV6-5 to TRBJ2-3; D possibly corresponds to TRBD1 (6 bases). V lost 6 bases and J 1 base, leaving 11 bases between the germline ends. This CDR3 has 14 amino acids. In germline, CDR1 is MNHEY, CDR2 SVGAGI. CDR3 sequence (DNA): TGTGCCAGCAGCCAGGGGTTTGGCACAGATACGCAGTATTTT. Translating it yields CASSQGFGTDTQYF.

The V gene is TRBV2, the J gene TRBJ2-3; TRBD2 agrees at 8 bases. There are 17 residues in the CDR3. V shed 7 bases, J shed 0 bases, and the junction held 12 bases outside the gene matches. Germline V lookup: CDR1 SNHLY, CDR2 FYNNEI. This chain's CDR3 is CASTQLAGGGSTDTQYF. CDR3 DNA sequence: TGTGCCAGCACCCAACTTGCGGGCGGGGGGAGCACAGATACGCAGTATTTT.